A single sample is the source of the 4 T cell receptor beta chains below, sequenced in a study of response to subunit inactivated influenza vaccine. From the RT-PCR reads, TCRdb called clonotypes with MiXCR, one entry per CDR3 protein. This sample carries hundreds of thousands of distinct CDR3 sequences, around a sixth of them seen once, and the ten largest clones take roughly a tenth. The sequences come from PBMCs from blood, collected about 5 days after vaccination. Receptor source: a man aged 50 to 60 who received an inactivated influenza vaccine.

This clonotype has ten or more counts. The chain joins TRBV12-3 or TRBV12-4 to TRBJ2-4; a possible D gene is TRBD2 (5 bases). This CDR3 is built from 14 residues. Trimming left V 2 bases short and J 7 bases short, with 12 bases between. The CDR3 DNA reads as TGTGCCAGCAGTTTAACCGGAGGAAAGAACATTCAGTACTTC. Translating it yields CASSLTGGKNIQYF.

CDR3 sequence: CAISEGKETQYF. CDR3 nucleotides: TGTGCCATCAGTGAAGGGAAAGAGACCCAGTACTTC. The chain is built from TRBV10-3 and TRBJ2-5; D is uncertain. The CDR3 contains 12 residues. Germline assignment: CDR1 ENHRY and CDR2 SYGVKD. Trimming cost V 3 bases and J 3 bases, with 5 bases left between them.

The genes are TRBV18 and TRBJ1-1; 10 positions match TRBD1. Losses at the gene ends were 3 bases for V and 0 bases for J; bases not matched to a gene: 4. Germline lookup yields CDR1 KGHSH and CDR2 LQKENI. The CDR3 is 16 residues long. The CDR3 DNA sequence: TGTGCCAGCTCACCCGGGACAGGGGACTTGAACACTGAAGCTTTCTTT. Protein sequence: CASSPGTGDLNTEAFF.

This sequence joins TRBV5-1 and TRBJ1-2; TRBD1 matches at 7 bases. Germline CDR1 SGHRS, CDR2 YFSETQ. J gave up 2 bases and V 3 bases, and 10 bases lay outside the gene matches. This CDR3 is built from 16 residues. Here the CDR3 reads CASSYKFPGQNYGYTF. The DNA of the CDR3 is TGCGCCAGCAGCTACAAGTTCCCGGGACAGAACTATGGCTACACCTTC.